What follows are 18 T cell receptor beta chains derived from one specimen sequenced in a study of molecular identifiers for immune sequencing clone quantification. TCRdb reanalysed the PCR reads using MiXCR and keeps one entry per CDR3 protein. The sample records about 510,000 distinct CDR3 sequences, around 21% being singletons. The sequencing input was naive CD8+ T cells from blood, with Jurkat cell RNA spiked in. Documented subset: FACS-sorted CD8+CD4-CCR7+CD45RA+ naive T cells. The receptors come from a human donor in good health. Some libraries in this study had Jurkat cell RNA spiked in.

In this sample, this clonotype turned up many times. In DNA form, the CDR3 reads TGTGCCAGCAGCCCGTCCTCTTTCAGCATTGCAGATACGCAGTATTTT. It yields the protein CASSPSSFSIADTQYF. The chain joins TRBV5-4 to TRBJ2-3, with D uncertain. The CDR3 is 16 residues long. Trimming took 4 bases from V and 4 from J, leaving 19 bases between them. Germline lookup yields CDR1 SGHNT and CDR2 YYREEE (reference sequence).

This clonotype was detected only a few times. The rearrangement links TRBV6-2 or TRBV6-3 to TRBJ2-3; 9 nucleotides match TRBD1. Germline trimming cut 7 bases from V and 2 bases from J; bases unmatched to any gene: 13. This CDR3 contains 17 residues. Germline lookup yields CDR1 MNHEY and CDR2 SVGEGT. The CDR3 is CASNHEAGTGYTDTQYF. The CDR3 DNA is TGTGCCAGCAACCACGAGGCCGGGACAGGGTACACAGATACGCAGTATTTT.

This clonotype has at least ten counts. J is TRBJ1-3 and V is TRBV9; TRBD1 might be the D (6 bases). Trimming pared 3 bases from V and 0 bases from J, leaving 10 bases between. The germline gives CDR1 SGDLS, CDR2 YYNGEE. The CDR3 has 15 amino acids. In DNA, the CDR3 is TGTGCCAGCAGCGCAGGGGTCCTCTCTGGAAACACCATATATTTT. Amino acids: CASSAGVLSGNTIYF.

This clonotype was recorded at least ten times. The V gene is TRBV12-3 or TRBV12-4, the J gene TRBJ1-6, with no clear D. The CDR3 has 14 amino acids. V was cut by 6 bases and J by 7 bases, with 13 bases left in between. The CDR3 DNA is TGTGCCAGCAGCCCCGCGATAGGGAATTCACCCCTCCACTTT. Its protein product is CASSPAIGNSPLHF.

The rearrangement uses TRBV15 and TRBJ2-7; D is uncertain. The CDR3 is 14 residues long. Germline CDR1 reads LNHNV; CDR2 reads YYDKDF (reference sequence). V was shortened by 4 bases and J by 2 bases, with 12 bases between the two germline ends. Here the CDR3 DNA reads TGTGCCACCAGCACGACCAATAATCCCTACGAGCAGTACTTC. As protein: CATSTTNNPYEQYF. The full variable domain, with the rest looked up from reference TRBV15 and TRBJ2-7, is DAMVIQNPRYQVTQFGKPVTLSCSQTLNHNVMYWYQQKSSQAPKLLFHYYDKDFNNEADTPDNFQSRRPNTSFCFLDIRSPGLGDTAMYLCATSTTNNPYEQYFGPGTRLTVT.

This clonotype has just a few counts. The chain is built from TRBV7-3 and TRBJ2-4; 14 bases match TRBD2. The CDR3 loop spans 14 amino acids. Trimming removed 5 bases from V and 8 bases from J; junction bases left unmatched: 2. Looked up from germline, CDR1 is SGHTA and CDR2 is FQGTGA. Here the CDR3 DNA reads TGTGCCAGCAGCCAGGGACTAGCGGGGGACATTCAGTACTTC. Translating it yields CASSQGLAGDIQYF.

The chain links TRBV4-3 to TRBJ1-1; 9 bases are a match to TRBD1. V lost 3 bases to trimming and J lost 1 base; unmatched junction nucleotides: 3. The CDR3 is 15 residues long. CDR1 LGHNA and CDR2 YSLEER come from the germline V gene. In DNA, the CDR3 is TGCGCCAGCAGCCACCGGGGACAGGGGAACACTGAAGCTTTCTTT. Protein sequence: CASSHRGQGNTEAFF.

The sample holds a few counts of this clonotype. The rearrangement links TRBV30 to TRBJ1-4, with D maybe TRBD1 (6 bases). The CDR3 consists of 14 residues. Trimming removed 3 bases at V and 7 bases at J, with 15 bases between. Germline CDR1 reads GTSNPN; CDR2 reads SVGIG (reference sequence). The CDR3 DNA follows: TGTGCCTGGAGCCAGTCGGGGGCGCGTGAAAAACTGTTTTTT. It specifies CAWSQSGAREKLFF.

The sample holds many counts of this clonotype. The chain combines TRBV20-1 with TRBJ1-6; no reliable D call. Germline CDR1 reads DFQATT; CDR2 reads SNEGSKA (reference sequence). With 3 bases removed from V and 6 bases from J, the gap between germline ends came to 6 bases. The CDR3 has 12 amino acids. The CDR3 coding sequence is TGCAGTGCTAGTGAGGGTAATTCACCCCTCCACTTT. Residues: CSASEGNSPLHF.

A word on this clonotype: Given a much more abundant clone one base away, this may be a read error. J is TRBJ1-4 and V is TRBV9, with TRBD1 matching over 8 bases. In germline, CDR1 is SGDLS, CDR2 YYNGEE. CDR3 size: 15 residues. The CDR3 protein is CAGSVEDREREKLFF. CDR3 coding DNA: TGTGCCGGCAGCGTAGAGGACAGGGAGAGGGAAAAACTGTTTTTT.

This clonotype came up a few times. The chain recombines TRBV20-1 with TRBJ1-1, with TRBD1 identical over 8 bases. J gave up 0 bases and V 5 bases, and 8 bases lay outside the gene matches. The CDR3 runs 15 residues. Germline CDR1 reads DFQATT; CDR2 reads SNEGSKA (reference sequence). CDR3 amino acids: CSADTGGNMNTEAFF. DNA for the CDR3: TGCAGTGCTGACACAGGGGGAAATATGAACACTGAAGCTTTCTTT.

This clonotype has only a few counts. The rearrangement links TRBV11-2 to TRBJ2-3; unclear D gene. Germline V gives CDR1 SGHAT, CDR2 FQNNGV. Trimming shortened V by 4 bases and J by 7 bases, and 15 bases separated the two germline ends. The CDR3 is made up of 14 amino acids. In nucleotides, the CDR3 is TGTGCCAGCAGCTCAACCGACGAGTGGTATACGCAGTATTTT. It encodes CASSSTDEWYTQYF.

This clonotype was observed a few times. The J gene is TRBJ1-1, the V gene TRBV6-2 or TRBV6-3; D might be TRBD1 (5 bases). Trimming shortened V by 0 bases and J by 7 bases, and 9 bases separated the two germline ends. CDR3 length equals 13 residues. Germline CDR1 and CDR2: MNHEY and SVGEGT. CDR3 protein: CASSYSGGYEAFF. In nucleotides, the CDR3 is TGTGCCAGCAGTTACTCCGGGGGGTATGAAGCTTTCTTT.

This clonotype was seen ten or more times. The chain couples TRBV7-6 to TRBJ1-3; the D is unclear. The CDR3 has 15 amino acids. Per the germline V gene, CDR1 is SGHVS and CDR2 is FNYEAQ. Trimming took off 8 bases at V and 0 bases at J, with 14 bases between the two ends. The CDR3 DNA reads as TGTGCCAGCCTACCGGGGAAAAGCTCTGGAAACACCATATATTTT. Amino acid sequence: CASLPGKSSGNTIYF.

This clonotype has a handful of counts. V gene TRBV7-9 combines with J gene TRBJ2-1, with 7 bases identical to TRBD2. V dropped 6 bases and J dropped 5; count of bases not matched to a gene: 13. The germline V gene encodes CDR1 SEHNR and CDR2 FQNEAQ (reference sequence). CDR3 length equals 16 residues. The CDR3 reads CASRHSGGWKDNEQFF. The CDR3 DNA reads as TGTGCCAGCAGGCATTCGGGGGGTTGGAAGGACAATGAGCAGTTCTTC. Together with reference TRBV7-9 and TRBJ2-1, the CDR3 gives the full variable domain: DTGVSQNPRHKITKRGQNVTFRCDPISEHNRLYWYRQTLGQGPEFLTYFQNEAQLEKSRLLSDRFSAERPKGSFSTLEIQRTEQGDSAMYLCASRHSGGWKDNEQFFGPGTRLTVL.

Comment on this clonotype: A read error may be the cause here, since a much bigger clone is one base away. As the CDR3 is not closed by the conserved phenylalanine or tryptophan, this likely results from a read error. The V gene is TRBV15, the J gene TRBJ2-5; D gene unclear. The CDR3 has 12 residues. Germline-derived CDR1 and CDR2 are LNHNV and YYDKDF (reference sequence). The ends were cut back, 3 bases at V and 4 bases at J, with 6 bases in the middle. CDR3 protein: CATSSITETQYL. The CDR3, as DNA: TGTGCCACCAGCAGCATAACAGAGACCCAGTACCTC.

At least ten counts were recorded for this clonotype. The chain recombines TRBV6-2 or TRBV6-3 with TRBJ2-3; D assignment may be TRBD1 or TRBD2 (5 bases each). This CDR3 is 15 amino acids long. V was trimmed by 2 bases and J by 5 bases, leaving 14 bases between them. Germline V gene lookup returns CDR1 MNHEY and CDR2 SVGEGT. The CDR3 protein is CASSYGGPPEDTQYF. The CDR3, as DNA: TGTGCCAGCAGTTACGGGGGACCTCCGGAAGATACGCAGTATTTT.

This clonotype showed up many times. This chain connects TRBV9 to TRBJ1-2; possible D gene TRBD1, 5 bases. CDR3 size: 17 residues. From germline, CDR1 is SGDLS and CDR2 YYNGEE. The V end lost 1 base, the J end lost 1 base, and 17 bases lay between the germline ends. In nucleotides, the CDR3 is TGTGCCAGCAGCGTAACCCCCAGACAGAGTAATAACTATGGCTACACCTTC. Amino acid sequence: CASSVTPRQSNNYGYTF.